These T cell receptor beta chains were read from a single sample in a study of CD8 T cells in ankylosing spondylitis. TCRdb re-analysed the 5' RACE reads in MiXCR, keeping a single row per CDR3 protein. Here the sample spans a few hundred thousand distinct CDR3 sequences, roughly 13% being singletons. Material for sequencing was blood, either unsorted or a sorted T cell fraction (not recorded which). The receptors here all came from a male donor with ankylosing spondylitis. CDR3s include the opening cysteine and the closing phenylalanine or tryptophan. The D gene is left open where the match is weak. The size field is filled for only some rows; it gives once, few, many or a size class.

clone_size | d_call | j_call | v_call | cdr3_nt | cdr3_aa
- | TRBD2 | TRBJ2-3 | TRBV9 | TGTGCCAGCAGCCAAAATTTAGCGGGACCCCCCACAGATACGCAGTATTTT | CASSQNLAGPPTDTQYF
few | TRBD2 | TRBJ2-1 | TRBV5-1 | TGCGCCAGCAGCTCGTCCCTAGCGGGAGGTTTGAATGAGCAGTTCTTC | CASSSSLAGGLNEQFF
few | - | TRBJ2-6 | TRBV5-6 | TGTGCCAGCAGTCCTACAGGGAGGAAGGCCAACGTCCTGACTTTC | CASSPTGRKANVLTF
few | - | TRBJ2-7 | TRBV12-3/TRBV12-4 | TGTGCCAGCAGTTCCAGCCACGACGAGCAGTACTTC | CASSSSHDEQYF
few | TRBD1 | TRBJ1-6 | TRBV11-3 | TGTGCCAGCGGGAAAGGACAGGGGAATTCACCCCTCCACTTT | CASGKGQGNSPLHF
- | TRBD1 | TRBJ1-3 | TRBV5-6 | TGTGCCAGCAGTGGGGGACAGACGGTTCGGACCATATATTTT | CASSGGQTVRTIYF
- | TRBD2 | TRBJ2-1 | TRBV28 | TGTGCCAGCAGTTCCGGGACTAGCGGGAGTACCGACAATGAGCAGTTCTTC | CASSSGTSGSTDNEQFF
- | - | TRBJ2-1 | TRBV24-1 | TGTGCCACCAGTGATTCACAATTCAACGACCTGAATAGCGCCAGCCTCTCCTACAATGAGCAGTTCTTC | CATSDSQFNDLNSASLSYNEQFF
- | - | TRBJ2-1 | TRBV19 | TGTGCCAGTAGTGCAGTCACGGGACCTCCGAGCTCCTACAATGAGCAGTTCTTC | CASSAVTGPPSSYNEQFF
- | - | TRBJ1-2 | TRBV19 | TGTGCCAGTAGTATACGAGGGGAGGGCTACACCTTC | CASSIRGEGYTF
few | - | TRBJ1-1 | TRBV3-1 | TGTGCCAGCAGCCAAGATCCCGCGGGCACTGAAGCTTTCTTT | CASSQDPAGTEAFF
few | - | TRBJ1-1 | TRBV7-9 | TGTGCCAGCAGCATGGACAGAGGCACTGAAGCTTTCTTT | CASSMDRGTEAFF
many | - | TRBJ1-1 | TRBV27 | TGTGCCAGCAGGCTCGGGACGAACACTGAAGCTTTCTTT | CASRLGTNTEAFF
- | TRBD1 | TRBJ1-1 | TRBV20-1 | TGCAGTGCTCCCGTCGACAGGGTGGGCACTGAAGCTTTCTTT | CSAPVDRVGTEAFF
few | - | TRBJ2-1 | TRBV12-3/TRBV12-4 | TGTGCCAGCAGTTGGACGACAGTCTACAATGAGCAGTTCTTC | CASSWTTVYNEQFF
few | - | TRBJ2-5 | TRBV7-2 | TGTGCCAGCAGCCCGAGCGGCGGTCCGTGGACCCAGTACTTC | CASSPSGGPWTQYF
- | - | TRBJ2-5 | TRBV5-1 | TGCGCCAGCAGACGTAACAGGGAACTCCAAGAGACCCAGTACTTC | CASRRNRELQETQYF
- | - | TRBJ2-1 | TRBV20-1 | TGCAGTGCCTTAAACTCCTACAATGAGCAGTTCTTC | CSALNSYNEQFF
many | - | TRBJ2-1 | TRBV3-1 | TGTGCCAGCAGCCACCCCCGGGTCTTCTACAATGAGCAGTTCTTC | CASSHPRVFYNEQFF
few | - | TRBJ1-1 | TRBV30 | TGTGCCCGGGGGGAATTAGATGGTGAAGCTTTCTTT | CARGELDGEAFF
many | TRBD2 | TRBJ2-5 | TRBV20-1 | TGCAGTGCTGTGGACAGCCTAGCGGGGGGGACCCAGTACTTC | CSAVDSLAGGTQYF